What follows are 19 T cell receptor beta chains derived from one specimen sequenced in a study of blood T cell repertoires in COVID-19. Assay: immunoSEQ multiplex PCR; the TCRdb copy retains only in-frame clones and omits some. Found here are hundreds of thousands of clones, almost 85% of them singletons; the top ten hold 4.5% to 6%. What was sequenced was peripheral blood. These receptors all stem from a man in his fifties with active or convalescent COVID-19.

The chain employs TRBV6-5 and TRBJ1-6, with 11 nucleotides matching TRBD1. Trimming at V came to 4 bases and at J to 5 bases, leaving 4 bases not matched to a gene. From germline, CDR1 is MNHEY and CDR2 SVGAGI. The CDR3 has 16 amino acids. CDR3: CASSFRTGGNNSPLHF. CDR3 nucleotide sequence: TGTGCCAGCAGTTTCCGGACAGGGGGCAATAATTCACCCCTCCACTTT.

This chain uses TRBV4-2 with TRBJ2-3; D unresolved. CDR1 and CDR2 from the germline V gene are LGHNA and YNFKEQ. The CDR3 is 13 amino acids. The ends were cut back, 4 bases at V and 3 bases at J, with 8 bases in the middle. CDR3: CASSRARTDTQYF. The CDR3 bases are TGTGCCAGCAGCCGAGCGAGGACAGATACGCAGTATTTT.

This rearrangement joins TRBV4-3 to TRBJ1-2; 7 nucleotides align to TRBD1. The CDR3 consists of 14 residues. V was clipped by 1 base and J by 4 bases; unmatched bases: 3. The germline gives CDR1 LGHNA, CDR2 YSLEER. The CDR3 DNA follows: TGCGCCAGCAGCCAAGCGGGACAGAGCTATGGCTACACCTTC. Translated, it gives CASSQAGQSYGYTF.

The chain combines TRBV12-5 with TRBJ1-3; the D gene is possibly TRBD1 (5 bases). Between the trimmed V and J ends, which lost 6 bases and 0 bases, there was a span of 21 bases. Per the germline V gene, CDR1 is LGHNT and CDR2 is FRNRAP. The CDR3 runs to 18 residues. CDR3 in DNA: TGTGCTAGTGGCCCGGGACGCGGGGGAACGCTCTCTGGAAACACCATATATTTT. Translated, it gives CASGPGRGGTLSGNTIYF.

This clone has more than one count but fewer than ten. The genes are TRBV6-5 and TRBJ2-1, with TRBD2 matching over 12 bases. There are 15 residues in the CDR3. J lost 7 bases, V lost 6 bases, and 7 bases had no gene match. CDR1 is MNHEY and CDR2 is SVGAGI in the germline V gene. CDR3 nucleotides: TGTGCCAGCAGGGGTCTAGCGGGAGGGGGAAATGAGCAGTTCTTC. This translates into CASRGLAGGGNEQFF.

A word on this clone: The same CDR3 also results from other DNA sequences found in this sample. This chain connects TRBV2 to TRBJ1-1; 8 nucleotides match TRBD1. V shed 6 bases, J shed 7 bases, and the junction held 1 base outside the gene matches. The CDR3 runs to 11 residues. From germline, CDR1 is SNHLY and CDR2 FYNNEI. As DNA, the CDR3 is TGTGCCAGCAGCGGACAGGGTGAAGCTTTCTTT. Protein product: CASSGQGEAFF.

The CDR3 coding sequence is TGTGCCAGCGGGGCGGGAGCGGTGACAGATACGCAGTATTTT. Its protein product is CASGAGAVTDTQYF. The chain couples TRBV4-2 to TRBJ2-3, with 7 nucleotides matching TRBD2. Per germline, CDR1 LGHNA and CDR2 YNFKEQ. There are 14 residues in the CDR3. The V segment lost 8 bases and the J segment 3 bases; nucleotides outside the gene matches: 8.

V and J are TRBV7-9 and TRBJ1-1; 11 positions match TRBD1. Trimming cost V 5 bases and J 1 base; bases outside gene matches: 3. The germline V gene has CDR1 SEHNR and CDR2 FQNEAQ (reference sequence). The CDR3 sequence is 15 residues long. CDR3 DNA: TGTGCCAGCAGCAGGACAGGGGGCGGGAACACTGAAGCTTTCTTT. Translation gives CASSRTGGGNTEAFF.

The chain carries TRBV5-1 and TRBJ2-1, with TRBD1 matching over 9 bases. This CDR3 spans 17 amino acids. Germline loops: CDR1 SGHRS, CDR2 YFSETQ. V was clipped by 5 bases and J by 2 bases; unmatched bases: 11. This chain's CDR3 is CASRRRTGALTYNEQFF. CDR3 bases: TGCGCCAGCAGACGACGGACAGGGGCGCTGACCTACAATGAGCAGTTCTTC.

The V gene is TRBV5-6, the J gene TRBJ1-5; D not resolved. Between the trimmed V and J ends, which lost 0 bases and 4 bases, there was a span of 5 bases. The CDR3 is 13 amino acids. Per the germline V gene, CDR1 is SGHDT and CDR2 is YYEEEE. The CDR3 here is CASSLGRNQPQHF. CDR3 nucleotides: TGTGCCAGCAGCTTGGGGAGGAATCAGCCCCAGCATTTT.

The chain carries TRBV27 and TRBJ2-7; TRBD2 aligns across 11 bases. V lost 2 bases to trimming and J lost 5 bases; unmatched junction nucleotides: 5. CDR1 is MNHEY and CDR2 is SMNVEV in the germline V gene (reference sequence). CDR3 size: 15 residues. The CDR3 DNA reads TGTGCCAGCAGTTTAGATTTAGCGGGAGGGAACGAGCAGTACTTC. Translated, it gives CASSLDLAGGNEQYF.

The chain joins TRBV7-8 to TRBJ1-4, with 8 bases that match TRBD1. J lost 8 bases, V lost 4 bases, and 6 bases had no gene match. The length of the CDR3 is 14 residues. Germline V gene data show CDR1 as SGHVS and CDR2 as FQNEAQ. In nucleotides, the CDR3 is TGTGCCAGCAGCTCCGGACAGGGACGGGAAAAACTGTTTTTT. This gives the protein CASSSGQGREKLFF.

CDR3 in DNA: TGTGCCAGCAGTTTGGGGACAGGGGTGGGCGAGCAGTACTTC. It yields the protein CASSLGTGVGEQYF. The rearrangement uses TRBV27 and TRBJ2-7; TRBD1 aligns across 10 bases. J was trimmed by 6 bases and V by 3 bases; bases with no gene match: 5. Germline values: CDR1 MNHEY, CDR2 SMNVEV (reference sequence). The CDR3 has 14 amino acids.

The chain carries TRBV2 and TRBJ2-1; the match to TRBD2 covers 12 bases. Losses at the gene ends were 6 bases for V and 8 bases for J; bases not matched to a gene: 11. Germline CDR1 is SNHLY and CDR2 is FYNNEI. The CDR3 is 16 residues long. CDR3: CASRVTSGRSSDEQFF. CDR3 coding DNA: TGTGCCAGCAGGGTGACTAGCGGGAGAAGTAGCGATGAGCAGTTCTTC.

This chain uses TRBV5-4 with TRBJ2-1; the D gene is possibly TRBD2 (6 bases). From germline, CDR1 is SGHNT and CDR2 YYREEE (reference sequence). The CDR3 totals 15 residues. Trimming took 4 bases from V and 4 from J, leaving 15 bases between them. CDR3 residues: CASSATSSKYNEQFF. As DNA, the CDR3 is TGTGCCAGCAGCGCAACTAGCTCAAAATACAATGAGCAGTTCTTC.

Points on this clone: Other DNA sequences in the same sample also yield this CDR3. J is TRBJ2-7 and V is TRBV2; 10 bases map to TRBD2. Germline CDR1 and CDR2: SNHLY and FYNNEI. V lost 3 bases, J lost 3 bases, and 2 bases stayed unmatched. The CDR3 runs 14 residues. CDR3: CASSDGTSVYEQYF. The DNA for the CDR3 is TGTGCCAGCAGTGATGGGACTAGCGTCTACGAGCAGTACTTC.

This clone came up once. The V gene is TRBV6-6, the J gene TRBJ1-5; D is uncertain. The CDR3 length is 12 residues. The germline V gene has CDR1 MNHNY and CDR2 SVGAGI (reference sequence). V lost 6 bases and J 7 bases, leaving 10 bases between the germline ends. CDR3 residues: CASREFSQPQHF. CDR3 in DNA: TGTGCCAGCAGGGAGTTCTCCCAGCCCCAGCATTTT.

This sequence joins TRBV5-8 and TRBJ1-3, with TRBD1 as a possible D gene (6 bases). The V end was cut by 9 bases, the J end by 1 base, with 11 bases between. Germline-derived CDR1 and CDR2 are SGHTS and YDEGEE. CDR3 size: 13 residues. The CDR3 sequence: CATLRGSGNTIYF. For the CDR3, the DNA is TGTGCCACCCTCAGGGGTTCTGGAAACACCATATATTTT.

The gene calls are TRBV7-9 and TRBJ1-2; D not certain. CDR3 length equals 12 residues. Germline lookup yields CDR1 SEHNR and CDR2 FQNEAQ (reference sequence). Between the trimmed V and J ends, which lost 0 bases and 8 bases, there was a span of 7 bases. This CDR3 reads CASSLAAAGYTF. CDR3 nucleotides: TGTGCCAGCAGCTTAGCAGCGGCGGGCTACACCTTC.